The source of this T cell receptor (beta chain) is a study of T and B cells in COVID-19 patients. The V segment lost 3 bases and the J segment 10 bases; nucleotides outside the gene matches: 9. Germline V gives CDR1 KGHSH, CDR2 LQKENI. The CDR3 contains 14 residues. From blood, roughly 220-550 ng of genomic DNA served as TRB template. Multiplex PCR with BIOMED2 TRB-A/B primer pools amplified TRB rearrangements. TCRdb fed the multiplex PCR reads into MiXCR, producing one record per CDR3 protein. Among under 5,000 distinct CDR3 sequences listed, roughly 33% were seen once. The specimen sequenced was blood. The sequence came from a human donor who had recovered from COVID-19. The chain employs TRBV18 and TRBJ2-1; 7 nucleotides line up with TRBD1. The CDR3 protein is CASSPSQGFREQFF. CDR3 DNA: TGTGCCAGCTCACCGTCACAGGGGTTCAGGGAGCAGTTCTTC.